This T cell receptor (beta chain) is from a study of T-cell memory formation after mild COVID-19. Overall study context: Largely donor-specific sequence clusters came from a couple of donors.

A 5'RACE reaction primed in the constant segment made cDNA libraries of TCR alpha and TCR beta, and these carried sample barcodes and UMIs. TCRdb redid the calling of the 5' RACE reads with MiXCR, one entry per CDR3 protein. This sample yields about 140,000 distinct CDR3 sequences, of which roughly 15% are seen a single time; roughly 13% belongs to the top ten. The V gene lost 3 bases and the J gene lost 0 bases, with 10 bases spanning the gap. Germline-derived CDR1 and CDR2 are SGHRS and YFSETQ. The CDR3 covers 15 residues. Details on this clonotype: Its antigen is unknown.

General study points: Pre-infection memory held some responding clones, suggesting pre-existing cross-reactive T cells responded. Of the contracting clones, CD4+ ones lay mainly in CM and EM, and CD8+ ones in EMRA.

This clonotype originated in an adult woman who had mild COVID-19 (a few samples of this study predate the infection). Cell type and time point are not known. V is TRBV5-1 and J is TRBJ1-3; a possible D gene is TRBD1 (5 bases). Sequenced: PBMCs or a T cell subset sorted from them (not recorded which). The CDR3: CASSYGGLSGNTIYF. The CDR3 DNA sequence: TGCGCCAGCAGCTACGGGGGACTCTCTGGAAACACCATATATTTT. Combining the CDR3 with reference TRBV5-1 and TRBJ1-3 gives the whole variable domain KAGVTQTPRYLIKTRGQQVTLSCSPISGHRSVSWYQQTPGQGLQFLFEYFSETQRNKGNFPGRFSGRQFSNSRSEMNVSTLELGDSALYLCASSYGGLSGNTIYFGEGSWLTVV.